The next 10 T cell receptor beta chains were all read from a single sample in a study of T cell repertoires in cytomegalovirus infection. TCRdb reprocessed the reads via MiXCR and lists one record per CDR3 protein. The table has roughly 990,000 distinct CDR3 sequences, 31% seen once. These receptors have no known antigen. Here the sequenced sample was cultured CD8+ T cells from PBMCs, taken from culture after CMV antigen stimulation. These receptors were obtained from a human donor in good health (CMV status not recorded). Some clones in this sample may be carry-over from other donors' samples.

The gene calls are TRBV10-3 and TRBJ2-3; D might be TRBD2 (7 bases). From germline, CDR1 is ENHRY and CDR2 SYGVKD. This CDR3 is 17 amino acids long. Deletions cut 6 bases from V and 4 bases from J, with 23 bases between. The CDR3 loop is CAIRRPVGGGPSDTQYF. CDR3 sequence (DNA): TGTGCCATCAGAAGGCCGGTAGGCGGGGGCCCTTCAGATACGCAGTATTTT.

J is TRBJ2-3 and V is TRBV27; TRBD2 agrees at 13 bases. Losses at the gene ends were 2 bases for V and 6 bases for J; bases not matched to a gene: 5. CDR1 MNHEY and CDR2 SMNVEV come from the germline V gene (reference sequence). The CDR3 sequence is 16 residues long. The chain's CDR3 is CASSLPGLAGVDTQYF. The CDR3 DNA reads as TGTGCCAGCAGTTTACCCGGACTAGCGGGGGTGGATACGCAGTATTTT.

The sample holds many counts of this clonotype. V usage is TRBV6-1 and J usage is TRBJ2-3, with D tentatively TRBD2 (5 bases). This CDR3 is built from 16 residues. The germline V and J ends were trimmed by 8 bases and 0 bases, with 18 bases remaining between them. Germline values: CDR1 MNHNS, CDR2 SASEGT. The CDR3 here is CASQYLASTSTDTQYF. CDR3 in DNA: TGTGCCAGCCAATATTTAGCGTCAACTAGCACAGATACGCAGTATTTT.

About this clonotype: A junction boundary mismatches the germline segment, possibly from a read error. The gene calls are TRBV7-9 and TRBJ2-4; no firm D call. The CDR3 is made up of 10 amino acids. Germline V gene lookup returns CDR1 SEHNR and CDR2 FQNEAQ (reference sequence). Here the CDR3 reads CASMPSALHF. CDR3 sequence (DNA): TGTGCCAGCATGCCCTCCGCCCTTCACTTC.

The CDR3 DNA is TGTGCCAGCAGCTTCCCGGCAGGGCAGAACACCGGGGAGCTGTTTTTT. It specifies CASSFPAGQNTGELFF. The J gene is TRBJ2-2, the V gene TRBV9; a weak D match, TRBD1 (5 bases). Germline V gene sequence: CDR1 SGDLS, CDR2 YYNGEE. CDR3 length: 16 residues. Trimming removed 4 bases at V and 1 base at J, with 14 bases between.

A few counts support this clonotype. The chain joins TRBV27 to TRBJ2-6, with 7 bases fitting TRBD1. Germline-derived CDR1 and CDR2 are MNHEY and SMNVEV (reference sequence). The CDR3 has 17 residues. V was clipped by 1 base and J by 4 bases; unmatched bases: 7. The CDR3 nucleotides read TGTGCCAGCAGTTTATTGGACAGGAATTCCGGGGCCAACGTCCTGACTTTC. Translating it yields CASSLLDRNSGANVLTF.

This clonotype was detected once. The J gene is TRBJ2-3, the V gene TRBV19; either TRBD1 or TRBD2 may fit D (6 bases each). The CDR3 runs to 15 residues. From germline, CDR1 is LNHDA and CDR2 SQIVND (reference sequence). V was cut by 1 base and J by 5 bases, with 13 bases left in between. CDR3 DNA sequence: TGTGCCAGTAGTATAGCGGGGGCTCCACAAGATACGCAGTATTTT. This sequence encodes CASSIAGAPQDTQYF. The complete variable domain, with remaining parts taken from reference TRBV19 and TRBJ2-3, reads DGGITQSPKYLFRKEGQNVTLSCEQNLNHDAMYWYRQDPGQGLRLIYYSQIVNDFQKGDIAEGYSVSREKKESFPLTVTSAQKNPTAFYLCASSIAGAPQDTQYFGPGTRLTVL.

This clonotype appeared once. CDR3 sequence: CASSFSGGAVTQYF. The CDR3 coding sequence is TGTGCCAGCAGCTTTAGCGGGGGGGCGGTGACCCAGTACTTC. The chain combines TRBV4-2 with TRBJ2-5; 11 positions match TRBD2. Germline V gives CDR1 LGHNA, CDR2 YNFKEQ. The CDR3 has 14 amino acids. V shed 5 bases and J 7 bases; nucleotides not matched to a gene: 6.

This clonotype appeared a few times. The chain is built from TRBV4-1 and TRBJ1-5; D unresolved. V dropped 1 base and J dropped 5 bases, with 6 bases sitting between them. Per germline, CDR1 MGHRA and CDR2 YSYEKL. CDR3 length equals 13 residues. The CDR3 sequence: CASSQVRDQPQHF. CDR3 bases: TGCGCCAGCAGCCAAGTCCGTGATCAGCCCCAGCATTTT.

CDR3 nucleotide sequence: TGCGCCAGCAGCCAAGAGGGTGGGAACTATAATTCACCCCTCCACTTT. Protein: CASSQEGGNYNSPLHF. The rearrangement links TRBV4-1 to TRBJ1-6; the D is unclear. The CDR3 length is 16 residues. Per germline, CDR1 MGHRA and CDR2 YSYEKL. V was shortened by 0 bases and J by 3 bases, with 9 bases between the two germline ends.